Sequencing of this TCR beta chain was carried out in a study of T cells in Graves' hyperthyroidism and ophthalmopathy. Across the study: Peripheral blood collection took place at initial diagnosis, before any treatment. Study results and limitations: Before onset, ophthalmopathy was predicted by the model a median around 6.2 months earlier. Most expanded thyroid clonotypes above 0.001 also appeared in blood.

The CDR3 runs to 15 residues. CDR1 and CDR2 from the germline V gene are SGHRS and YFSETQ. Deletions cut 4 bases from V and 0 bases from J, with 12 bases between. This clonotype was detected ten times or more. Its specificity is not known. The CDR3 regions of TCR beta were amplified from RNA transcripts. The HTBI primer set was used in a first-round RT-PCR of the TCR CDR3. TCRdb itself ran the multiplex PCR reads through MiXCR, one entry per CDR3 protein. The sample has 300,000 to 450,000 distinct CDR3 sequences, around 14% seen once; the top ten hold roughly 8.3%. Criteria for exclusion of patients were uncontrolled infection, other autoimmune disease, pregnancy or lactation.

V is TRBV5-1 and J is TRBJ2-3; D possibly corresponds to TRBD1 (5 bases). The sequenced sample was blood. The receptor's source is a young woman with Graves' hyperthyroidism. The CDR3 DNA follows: TGCGCCAGCAGCGAGCGACAGATTAGCACAGATACGCAGTATTTT. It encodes CASSERQISTDTQYF.